Listed below are T cell receptor beta chains from one sample, sequenced in a study of blood T cell repertoires in COVID-19. Method: immunoSEQ multiplex PCR; TCRdb's copy keeps in-frame clones and lacks some. Of some 160,000 clones detected, about four fifths appear once; the ten largest clones hold approximately 13%. The specimen was peripheral blood. All receptors come from a woman of 80 years or more with acute or convalescent COVID-19. Both conserved end residues are part of each CDR3. The order of the fields is J gene, CDR3 length, V gene, clone size, D gene, CDR3 protein, CDR3 DNA. D genes are given only for firm matches. Clone sizes are given selectively: once, few, many, or a class where the clone is expanded.

>TRBJ2-7|15|TRBV3-1/TRBV3-2|NA|TRBD2
CASSQGTSGFYEQYF
TGTGCCAGCAGCCAAGGGACTAGCGGATTCTACGAGCAGTACTTC
>TRBJ2-7|12|TRBV11-2|NA|NA
CASSPSSYEQYF
TGTGCCAGCAGCCCGAGCTCCTACGAGCAGTACTTC
>TRBJ2-3|15|TRBV18|few|TRBD2
CASSPGTSYTDTQYF
TGTGCCAGCTCCCCCGGGACTAGCTACACAGATACGCAGTATTTT
>TRBJ2-3|12|TRBV29-1|NA|NA
CSVDEGGDTQYF
TGCAGCGTTGACGAGGGTGGGGATACGCAGTATTTT
>TRBJ1-1|14|TRBV18|NA|TRBD1
CASSFGQGVTEAFF
TGTGCCAGCTCATTCGGACAGGGAGTTACTGAAGCTTTCTTT
>TRBJ1-1|13|TRBV6-1|NA|NA
CASSERGGAEAFF
TGTGCCAGCAGTGAAAGGGGGGGGGCCGAAGCTTTCTTT
>TRBJ2-1|16|TRBV9|once|NA
CASSESGQGSYNEQFF
TGTGCCAGCAGCGAGAGCGGTCAAGGCTCCTACAATGAGCAGTTCTTC
>TRBJ2-2|13|TRBV27|once|NA
CASSFFGTGELFF
TGTGCCAGCAGTTTCTTCGGGACAGGGGAGCTGTTTTTT
>TRBJ1-2|14|TRBV5-5|once|TRBD1
CASSFPGQSYGYTF
TGTGCCAGCAGCTTTCCGGGACAGTCCTATGGCTACACCTTC
>TRBJ2-7|13|TRBV7-8|NA|NA
CASSLLDSYEQYF
TGTGCCAGCAGCTTATTAGACAGCTACGAGCAGTACTTC
>TRBJ2-1|14|TRBV7-3|NA|TRBD1
CASSLQGQGMEQFF
TGTGCCAGCAGCTTACAGGGACAGGGCATGGAGCAGTTCTTC
>TRBJ1-1|15|TRBV30|NA|NA
CAWKASGPPNTEAFF
TGTGCCTGGAAGGCTTCAGGGCCCCCGAACACTGAAGCTTTCTTT
>TRBJ1-4|14|TRBV5-1|NA|NA
CASSGVPSNEKLFF
TGCGCCAGTTCTGGCGTTCCTAGTAATGAAAAACTGTTTTTT
>TRBJ2-7|14|TRBV7-2|NA|NA
CASSPDTYSYEQYF
TGTGCCAGCAGCCCCGATACTTACTCCTACGAGCAGTACTTC
>TRBJ2-7|12|TRBV6-5|NA|NA
CASRGDRHEQYF
TGTGCCAGCAGGGGCGACAGGCACGAGCAGTACTTC
>TRBJ2-1|15|TRBV5-1|NA|TRBD1
CASSPGQGAPREQFF
TGCGCCAGCAGCCCGGGACAGGGGGCGCCGCGGGAGCAGTTCTTC
>TRBJ2-4|15|TRBV19|NA|TRBD1
CASSIRQGVENIQYF
TGTGCCAGTAGTATTAGGCAGGGGGTAGAAAACATTCAGTACTTC
>TRBJ2-7|15|TRBV7-2|NA|TRBD2
CASSSRVSGSYEQYF
TGTGCCAGCAGCTCCCGCGTTAGCGGGAGTTACGAGCAGTACTTC
>TRBJ1-1|20|TRBV7-3|few|NA
CASSLSPALGGETMNTEAFF
TGTGCCAGCAGCTTAAGCCCGGCTTTGGGTGGAGAGACTATGAACACTGAAGCTTTCTTT
>TRBJ1-2|16|TRBV6-5|NA|TRBD1
CASSFDRALRNGGYTF
TGTGCCAGCAGTTTCGACAGGGCATTAAGGAACGGTGGCTACACCTTC
>TRBJ1-2|21|TRBV7-8|once|TRBD1
CASSPSPPGSTGTYGNYGYTF
TGTGCCAGCAGCCCCAGCCCACCTGGATCGACAGGGACGTATGGGAACTATGGCTACACCTTC
>TRBJ2-5|12|TRBV25-1|NA|NA
CASSKRGETQYF
TGTGCCAGCAGTAAGAGAGGCGAGACCCAGTACTTC
>TRBJ1-1|14|TRBV28|NA|NA
CASRSGQRNTEAFF
TGTGCCAGCAGGTCTGGACAGAGAAACACTGAAGCTTTCTTT
>TRBJ1-5|15|TRBV19|NA|TRBD1
CASSTDRGSNQPQHF
TGTGCCAGTAGTACTGACAGGGGTAGCAATCAGCCCCAGCATTTT
>TRBJ1-1|14|TRBV28|few|TRBD1
CASPPNRGNTEAFF
TGTGCCAGCCCACCCAACAGGGGAAACACTGAAGCTTTCTTT
>TRBJ2-7|13|TRBV12-3/TRBV12-4|NA|TRBD2
CASSGLDLEEQYF
TGTGCCAGCAGCGGACTAGATCTGGAGGAGCAGTACTTC
>TRBJ2-1|16|TRBV7-9|NA|NA
CASRHTNPAGYNEQFF
TGTGCCAGCAGGCATACAAATCCCGCGGGCTACAATGAGCAGTTCTTC
>TRBJ1-3|15|TRBV2|NA|NA
CASSAARVSGNTIYF
TGTGCCAGCAGTGCGGCGCGGGTGAGCGGAAACACCATATATTTT
>TRBJ2-3|14|TRBV6-4|NA|TRBD1
CASSDGQGADTQYF
TGTGCCAGCAGTGACGGACAGGGGGCAGATACGCAGTATTTT
>TRBJ1-6|13|TRBV30|NA|TRBD1
CAWWGAGGPPLHF
TGTGCCTGGTGGGGGGCAGGGGGTCCACCCCTCCACTTT
>TRBJ1-5|12|TRBV12-3/TRBV12-4|few|NA
CASSKSNQPQHF
TGTGCCAGCAGCAAAAGCAATCAGCCCCAGCATTTT
>TRBJ1-3|14|TRBV27|NA|TRBD1
CASSSGTEANTIYF
TGTGCCAGCAGCTCCGGGACAGAAGCAAACACCATATATTTT
>TRBJ2-2|15|TRBV7-9|NA|NA
CASSLGAANTGELFF
TGTGCCAGCAGCTTAGGAGCGGCGAACACCGGGGAGCTGTTTTTT
>TRBJ1-1|11|TRBV6-5|NA|NA
CASSQGHGAFF
TGTGCCAGCAGCCAGGGTCATGGGGCTTTCTTT
>TRBJ1-5|14|TRBV5-1|NA|TRBD1
CASSKDRGDQPQHF
TGCGCCAGCAGCAAGGACAGGGGGGATCAGCCCCAGCATTTT
>TRBJ2-7|14|TRBV20-1|NA|TRBD2
CSASTGLAVWQQYF
TGCAGTGCTAGTACGGGACTAGCGGTATGGCAGCAGTACTTC
>TRBJ1-3|14|TRBV20-1|few|NA
CSASRPNVGNTIYF
TGCAGTGCTAGTCGCCCTAACGTAGGAAACACCATATATTTT
>TRBJ2-1|19|TRBV27|NA|TRBD2
CASSPHRLAGGVSYNEQFF
TGTGCCAGCAGTCCCCACAGACTAGCGGGGGGGGTTTCCTACAATGAGCAGTTCTTC
>TRBJ1-3|13|TRBV7-8|NA|NA
CASAAGSGNTIYF
TGTGCCAGCGCGGCCGGGTCTGGAAACACCATATATTTT
>TRBJ2-1|15|TRBV6-2/TRBV6-3|NA|TRBD2
CASSWGLAGEGEQFF
TGTGCCAGCAGTTGGGGACTAGCGGGAGAAGGTGAGCAGTTCTTC
>TRBJ1-4|15|TRBV19|NA|TRBD1
CASSTLDRAYEKLFF
TGTGCCAGTAGTACATTGGACAGGGCCTACGAAAAACTGTTTTTT
>TRBJ1-2|13|TRBV6-5|NA|NA
CASTPIRGYGYTF
TGTGCCAGCACCCCCATCCGAGGCTATGGCTACACCTTC
>TRBJ1-1|12|TRBV12-3/TRBV12-4|few|NA
CASSLASFEAFF
TGTGCCAGCAGTTTAGCTTCTTTTGAAGCTTTCTTT
>TRBJ2-7|13|TRBV6-6|NA|NA
CASRAGDFYEQYF
TGTGCCAGCAGGGCCGGGGATTTCTACGAGCAGTACTTC
>TRBJ1-2|16|TRBV29-1|NA|NA
CSVGTDPGRRNYGYTF
TGCAGCGTTGGTACCGACCCAGGGAGGCGAAACTATGGCTACACCTTC
>TRBJ2-3|13|TRBV30|few|TRBD1
CAWDRGSRDTQYF
TGTGCCTGGGACAGGGGTTCAAGAGATACGCAGTATTTT
>TRBJ1-1|15|TRBV6-5|NA|NA
CASSYSARLGTEAFF
TGTGCCAGCAGTTACTCAGCCAGGTTAGGCACTGAAGCTTTCTTT
>TRBJ1-2|15|TRBV6-1|NA|TRBD1
CASSEKGQTTYGYTF
TGTGCCAGCAGTGAAAAGGGACAGACAACCTATGGCTACACCTTC
>TRBJ2-7|14|TRBV7-8|NA|NA
CASSALAGPGEQYF
TGTGCCAGCAGCGCCCTGGCGGGGCCTGGCGAGCAGTACTTC
>TRBJ1-5|15|TRBV2|NA|TRBD1
CASRQWGQGDQPQHF
TGTGCCAGCAGACAATGGGGACAGGGGGATCAGCCCCAGCATTTT
>TRBJ2-7|15|TRBV28|NA|TRBD2
CASSLVAGGTYEQYF
TGTGCCAGCAGTCTAGTAGCGGGGGGCACCTACGAGCAGTACTTC
>TRBJ1-4|15|TRBV6-5|NA|NA
CASSGAGSSAEKLFF
TGTGCCAGCTCCGGCGCAGGGTCGTCGGCGGAAAAACTGTTTTTT
>TRBJ2-7|15|TRBV2|NA|NA
CASGQLWPAVDEQYF
TGTGCCAGCGGGCAGTTATGGCCCGCTGTTGACGAGCAGTACTTC
>TRBJ2-3|14|TRBV6-5|NA|TRBD2
CATAPRLASDTQYF
TGTGCCACCGCGCCCCGACTAGCGTCAGATACGCAGTATTTT
>TRBJ2-5|15|TRBV10-3|NA|NA
CAISEGGAGLETQYF
TGTGCCATCAGTGAGGGAGGGGCGGGGTTGGAGACCCAGTACTTC
>TRBJ1-3|14|TRBV6-5|few|NA
CASRGGGSGNTIYF
TGTGCCAGCAGGGGTGGAGGCTCTGGAAACACCATATATTTT
>TRBJ2-1|14|TRBV3-1/TRBV3-2|NA|NA
CASSQEGSTAGQFF
TGTGCCAGCAGCCAAGAAGGCTCTACGGCGGGGCAGTTCTTC
>TRBJ2-5|13|TRBV7-9|once|TRBD2
CASGRAGQETQYF
TGTGCCAGCGGGAGGGCCGGGCAAGAGACCCAGTACTTC
>TRBJ2-7|10|TRBV29-1|few|NA
CSVEDGEQYF
TGCAGCGTTGAAGACGGCGAGCAGTACTTC
>TRBJ2-3|13|TRBV19|NA|NA
CASSTSSTDTQYF
TGTGCCAGTAGTACCTCTAGCACAGATACGCAGTATTTT